This T cell receptor beta chain was identified during a study of blood T cell repertoires in COVID-19. The repertoire was sequenced with immunoSEQ multiplex PCR; TCRdb's copy has only in-frame clones and lacks some. Among 250,000 to 350,000 clones listed, about 90% were seen once. This clone was counted between two and nine times. The recovered donors of Cohort 3 showed two negative PCRs, clearance, or symptom resolution. This CDR3 comprises 15 residues. Germline CDR1 is MNHEY and CDR2 is SMNVEV (reference sequence). Deletions cut 1 base from V and 10 bases from J, with 16 bases between. This receptor was taken from a woman aged 25 to 45 who had recovered from COVID-19. Input material: PBMCs or T cells enriched from blood (not recorded which). The chain has TRBV27 and TRBJ2-2; TRBD1 might be the D (5 bases). The CDR3 DNA follows: TGTGCCAGCAGTTTATATCAGGGCCCGGCGGAGGAGCTGTTTTTT. It is translated as CASSLYQGPAEELFF.